Listed below are T cell receptor beta chains from one sample, sequenced in a study of blood T cell repertoires in COVID-19. The repertoire was sequenced with immunoSEQ multiplex PCR; TCRdb's copy has only in-frame clones and lacks some. Of 95,000 to 150,000 clones detected, 70% to 90% appear once; the ten largest clones hold about 4.5%. Sequencing used peripheral blood. Receptor source: a man aged 35-49 years with acute or convalescent COVID-19. CDR3s include the opening cysteine and the closing phenylalanine or tryptophan. The D gene is left open where the match is weak. Clone size, where shown, is once, few, many, or a class for clones that have expanded.

V gene: TRBV3-1/TRBV3-2; D gene: .; J gene: TRBJ1-1; clone size: .; CDR3 protein: CASSNRGTRTANTEAFF; CDR3 DNA: TGTGCCAGCAGCAACCGCGGAACTCGGACAGCGAACACTGAAGCTTTCTTT
V gene: TRBV27; D gene: .; J gene: TRBJ1-2; clone size: .; CDR3 protein: CASSRQGGTERYGYTF; CDR3 DNA: TGTGCCAGCAGTCGACAAGGGGGAACCGAGCGGTATGGCTACACCTTC
V gene: TRBV4-2; D gene: TRBD2; J gene: TRBJ2-7; clone size: few; CDR3 protein: CASSQNGGLAGYEQYF; CDR3 DNA: TGTGCCAGCAGCCAGAATGGGGGACTAGCGGGCTACGAGCAGTACTTC
V gene: TRBV3-1/TRBV3-2; D gene: TRBD2; J gene: TRBJ2-3; clone size: .; CDR3 protein: CASTGTSGTDTQYF; CDR3 DNA: TGTGCCAGCACCGGGACTAGCGGAACAGATACGCAGTATTTT
V gene: TRBV5-4; D gene: TRBD2; J gene: TRBJ2-2; clone size: .; CDR3 protein: CASSLGLAGVAGELFF; CDR3 DNA: TGTGCCAGCAGCTTGGGCCTAGCGGGAGTTGCCGGGGAGCTGTTTTTT
V gene: TRBV5-5; D gene: .; J gene: TRBJ1-5; clone size: .; CDR3 protein: CASSQDGWREPQHF; CDR3 DNA: TGTGCCAGCAGCCAGGACGGGTGGAGGGAGCCCCAGCATTTT
V gene: TRBV5-1; D gene: .; J gene: TRBJ2-2; clone size: .; CDR3 protein: CASSLDYTGELFF; CDR3 DNA: TGCGCCAGCAGCCTGGACTACACCGGGGAGCTGTTTTTT
V gene: TRBV3-1/TRBV3-2; D gene: .; J gene: TRBJ2-3; clone size: once; CDR3 protein: CASSQRAGTDTQYF; CDR3 DNA: TGTGCCAGCAGCCAGAGGGCGGGGACAGATACGCAGTATTTT
V gene: TRBV6-5; D gene: .; J gene: TRBJ1-2; clone size: .; CDR3 protein: CASSRQSNYGYTF; CDR3 DNA: TGTGCCAGCAGTAGACAGTCTAACTATGGCTACACCTTC
V gene: TRBV19; D gene: .; J gene: TRBJ1-5; clone size: .; CDR3 protein: CASRIQGKANQPQHF; CDR3 DNA: TGTGCCAGTAGAATACAGGGTAAGGCCAATCAGCCCCAGCATTTT
V gene: TRBV19; D gene: .; J gene: TRBJ1-6; clone size: .; CDR3 protein: CASSMANSPLHF; CDR3 DNA: TGTGCCAGTAGTATGGCCAATTCACCCCTCCACTTT
V gene: TRBV5-6; D gene: .; J gene: TRBJ1-1; clone size: .; CDR3 protein: CASSPNGGAGTEAFF; CDR3 DNA: TGTGCCAGCAGCCCAAATGGGGGGGCTGGCACTGAAGCTTTCTTT
V gene: TRBV7-9; D gene: .; J gene: TRBJ1-2; clone size: .; CDR3 protein: CASSLATGDYGYTF; CDR3 DNA: TGTGCCAGCAGCTTAGCGACGGGAGACTATGGCTACACCTTC
V gene: TRBV5-1; D gene: TRBD2; J gene: TRBJ2-7; clone size: .; CDR3 protein: CASSLERGPGEQYF; CDR3 DNA: TGCGCCAGCAGCTTGGAGCGGGGGCCGGGCGAGCAGTACTTC
V gene: TRBV4-2; D gene: TRBD1; J gene: TRBJ1-6; clone size: .; CDR3 protein: CASSPETGQGNSPLHF; CDR3 DNA: TGTGCCAGCAGCCCCGAAACGGGACAGGGAAATTCACCCCTCCACTTT
V gene: TRBV4-3; D gene: .; J gene: TRBJ1-2; clone size: .; CDR3 protein: CASSQELGNYGYTF; CDR3 DNA: TGCGCCAGCAGCCAAGAACTAGGGAACTATGGCTACACCTTC
V gene: TRBV27; D gene: .; J gene: TRBJ1-2; clone size: .; CDR3 protein: CASSLTANYGYTF; CDR3 DNA: TGTGCCAGCAGTTTAACAGCTAACTATGGCTACACCTTC
V gene: TRBV5-4; D gene: TRBD2; J gene: TRBJ2-1; clone size: .; CDR3 protein: CASSGTSENEQFF; CDR3 DNA: TGTGCCAGCAGTGGGACTAGCGAAAATGAGCAGTTCTTC
V gene: TRBV11-2; D gene: TRBD2; J gene: TRBJ2-1; clone size: .; CDR3 protein: CASSRTGGSGPYNEQFF; CDR3 DNA: TGTGCCAGCAGCCGTACGGGAGGATCAGGCCCCTACAATGAGCAGTTCTTC
V gene: TRBV5-1; D gene: TRBD2; J gene: TRBJ2-2; clone size: .; CDR3 protein: CASSPATSGVTGELFF; CDR3 DNA: TGCGCCAGCAGCCCGGCGACTAGCGGGGTCACCGGGGAGCTGTTTTTT
V gene: TRBV6-2/TRBV6-3; D gene: .; J gene: TRBJ1-5; clone size: .; CDR3 protein: CASSYDSLNQPQHF; CDR3 DNA: TGTGCCAGCAGTTACGACAGCCTCAATCAGCCCCAGCATTTT
V gene: TRBV6-2/TRBV6-3; D gene: TRBD1; J gene: TRBJ1-1; clone size: .; CDR3 protein: CASSHRGKNTEAFF; CDR3 DNA: TGTGCCAGCAGTCACAGGGGGAAGAACACTGAAGCTTTCTTT
V gene: TRBV9; D gene: .; J gene: TRBJ2-1; clone size: .; CDR3 protein: CASSVSAASYNEQFF; CDR3 DNA: TGTGCCAGCAGCGTAAGTGCGGCCTCCTACAATGAGCAGTTCTTC
V gene: TRBV5-1; D gene: .; J gene: TRBJ2-3; clone size: .; CDR3 protein: CASSPTAGARTDTQYF; CDR3 DNA: TGCGCCAGCAGCCCTACTGCGGGGGCTCGCACAGATACGCAGTATTTT
V gene: TRBV7-2; D gene: TRBD2; J gene: TRBJ2-7; clone size: few; CDR3 protein: CASSLPASGSYEQYF; CDR3 DNA: TGTGCCAGCAGCTTACCGGCTAGCGGGAGTTACGAGCAGTACTTC
V gene: TRBV2; D gene: TRBD2; J gene: TRBJ2-7; clone size: .; CDR3 protein: CASSEISGIEQYF; CDR3 DNA: TGTGCCAGCAGTGAAATTAGCGGGATAGAGCAGTACTTC
V gene: TRBV2; D gene: .; J gene: TRBJ2-6; clone size: .; CDR3 protein: CASTLRESGANVLTF; CDR3 DNA: TGTGCCAGCACCTTACGGGAGTCTGGGGCCAACGTCCTGACTTTC
V gene: TRBV5-5; D gene: .; J gene: TRBJ1-3; clone size: .; CDR3 protein: CASSLTVSGNTIYF; CDR3 DNA: TGTGCCAGCAGCTTGACAGTCTCTGGAAACACCATATATTTT
V gene: TRBV7-8; D gene: TRBD1; J gene: TRBJ1-6; clone size: .; CDR3 protein: CASSLIATGDSSYNSPLHF; CDR3 DNA: TGTGCCAGCAGCTTAATTGCGACAGGGGACAGCTCCTATAATTCACCCCTCCACTTT